The clone carrying this T cell receptor beta chain was picked up many times. This CDR3 is built from 13 residues. The germline CDR1 and CDR2 sequences are DFQATT and SNEGSKA (reference sequence). V was cut by 3 bases and J by 4 bases, with 12 bases left in between. The data are from a study of T-cell reconstitution after alpha-beta-depleted transplantation in children. A TCRbeta library incorporating unique molecular identifiers was prepared. TCRdb re-analysed the PCR reads in MiXCR, keeping a single row per CDR3 protein. The sample has some 500,000 distinct CDR3 sequences, 32% seen once. Sequencing used PBMCs from the stem cell graft donor, obtained from the stem cell graft. The V gene is TRBV20-1, the J gene TRBJ1-2; possibly TRBD1 for D (5 bases). This clonotype was sampled from a human donor who donated a stem cell graft to a child with aplastic anemia. The CDR3 nucleotides read TGCAGTGCTAGTACTGGGACCGGCTATGGCTACACCTTC. Translated, it gives CSASTGTGYGYTF.